This T cell receptor (beta chain) comes out of a study of blood T cell repertoires in COVID-19. Study in general: Whether acute or convalescent, the COVID-19 samples came from the United States, Italy and Spain. PBMCs, B-cell-depleted T cells, or T cells were the source of the cDNA or gDNA that made up the material.

Original processing methods: Amplification of reference gene primers provided the estimated nucleated cell counts. Clones were read by immunoSEQ multiplex PCR, and TCRdb kept only the in-frame ones, dropping some. Clone size and the V and J calls come from that table; the DNA yielded D and trimming. The sample consists of 270,000 or so clones, roughly 90% of them appearing once. Seattle cases were enrolled at active infection and followed longitudinally. This CDR3 comprises 14 residues. Trimming took off 4 bases at V and 9 bases at J, with 13 bases between the two ends. Germline V gene data show CDR1 as MNHEY and CDR2 as SVGAGI. This clone was recorded only once.

The V gene is TRBV6-5, the J gene TRBJ1-6, with D possibly TRBD1 on 5 matching bases. This clonotype originated in a woman between 55 and 75 years old with COVID-19, enrolled during active disease. Sequenced: peripheral blood. In DNA, the CDR3 is TGTGCCAGCAGTTGGAAGGGGCGCGGTTCACCCCTCCACTTT. The encoded protein is CASSWKGRGSPLHF.